This TCR beta chain was recovered during a study of shared clonotypes between healthy human individuals. At a deep level, the assay was run. Ten immunoSEQ deep assay plates served to sequence unsorted PBMC DNA. As processed by the authors: Without quality scores, immunoSEQ junctional reads could not be filtered like full-length reads. The repertoire was sequenced with immunoSEQ multiplex PCR; TCRdb's copy has only in-frame clones and lacks some. V and J calls and clone size come straight from that table; D and trimming were deduced from the DNA. The data show 400,000 to 600,000 clones, roughly 83% seen once. CDR3 length: 15 amino acids. Germline V gene lookup returns CDR1 MNHEY and CDR2 SVGAGI. With 8 bases removed from V and 0 bases from J, the gap between germline ends came to 14 bases. Note on this clone: Its antigen is undetermined.

Study-level points and caveats: An anticipated effect of sequencing depth on clonotype sharing among donors was recognized.

The sample consisted of PBMCs. The chain couples TRBV6-5 to TRBJ2-1, with D possibly being TRBD2 (5 bases). The sequence derives from a woman aged 40 to 49 in good health. Some clones in this sample may be carry-over from other donors' samples. CDR3 bases: TGTGCCAGCGCTTCACTAGGAGGCTCCTACAATGAGCAGTTCTTC. Encoded protein: CASASLGGSYNEQFF.